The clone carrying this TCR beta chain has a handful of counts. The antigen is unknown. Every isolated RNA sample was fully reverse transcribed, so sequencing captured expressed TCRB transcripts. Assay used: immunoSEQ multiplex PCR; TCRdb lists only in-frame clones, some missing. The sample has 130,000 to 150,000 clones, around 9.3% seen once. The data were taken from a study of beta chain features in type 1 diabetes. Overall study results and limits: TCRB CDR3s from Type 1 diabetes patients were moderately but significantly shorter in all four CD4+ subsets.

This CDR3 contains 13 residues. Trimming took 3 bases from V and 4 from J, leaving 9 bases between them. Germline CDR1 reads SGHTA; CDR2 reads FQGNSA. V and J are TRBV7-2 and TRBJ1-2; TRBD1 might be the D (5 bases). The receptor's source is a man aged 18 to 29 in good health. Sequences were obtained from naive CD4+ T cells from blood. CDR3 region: CASSFVGRYGYTF. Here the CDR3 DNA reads TGTGCCAGCAGCTTCGTGGGGCGCTATGGCTACACCTTC.